This T cell receptor (beta chain) is from a study of T cell responses to AZD1222 COVID-19 vaccine. Generated by immunoSEQ multiplex PCR, the TCRdb table keeps only in-frame clones and is missing some. The table shows under 150,000 clones, with 85% to 95% occurring only once. Regarding the study as a whole: CD4 TCRs covered the whole spike, strongest at regions 160-218 and 743-854. Donors, mostly white British, included more females; clonal diversity was possibly underestimated. In all cases, repertoires were sampled only after the peak T cell response.

Trimming removed 3 bases from V and 4 bases from J, with 6 bases in between. Per the germline V gene, CDR1 is GTSNPN and CDR2 is SVGIG (reference sequence). The CDR3 covers 11 residues. Notes on this clone: The antigen remains undetermined.

The sample in question was peripheral blood, obtained on day 0 of AZD1222 vaccination. The TCR sequence derives from an adult in good health. The genes are TRBV30 and TRBJ1-2; no clear D. CDR3 sequence reads: CAWSGLYGYTF. DNA of the CDR3: TGTGCCTGGAGCGGTCTCTATGGCTACACCTTC.